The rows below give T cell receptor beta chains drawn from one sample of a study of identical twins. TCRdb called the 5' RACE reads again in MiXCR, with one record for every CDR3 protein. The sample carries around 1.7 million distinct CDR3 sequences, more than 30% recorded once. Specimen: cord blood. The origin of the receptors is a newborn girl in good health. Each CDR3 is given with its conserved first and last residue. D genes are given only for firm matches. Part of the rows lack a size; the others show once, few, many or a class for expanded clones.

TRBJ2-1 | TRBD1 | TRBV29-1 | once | CSVALQGSGYNEQFF | TGCAGCGTTGCCCTACAGGGGTCCGGCTACAATGAGCAGTTCTTC
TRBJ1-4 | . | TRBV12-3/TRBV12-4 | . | CASTTPQGLGEKLFF | TGTGCCAGCACCACCCCCCAGGGGCTAGGGGAAAAACTGTTTTTT
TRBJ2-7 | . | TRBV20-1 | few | CSARSGQTYEQYF | TGCAGTGCTAGATCCGGACAGACCTACGAGCAGTACTTC
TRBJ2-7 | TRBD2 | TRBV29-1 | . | CSVESLRGLAGYEQYF | TGCAGCGTTGAATCCCTGAGGGGACTAGCGGGATACGAGCAGTACTTC
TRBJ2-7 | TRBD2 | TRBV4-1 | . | CASSQLWTSGGAPKTPYEQYF | TGCGCCAGCAGCCAGCTCTGGACTAGCGGGGGGGCACCTAAAACCCCCTACGAGCAGTACTTC
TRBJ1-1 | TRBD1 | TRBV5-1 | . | CASSWATGGDTEAFF | TGCGCCAGCAGCTGGGCGACAGGGGGGGACACTGAAGCTTTCTTT
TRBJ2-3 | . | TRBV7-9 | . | CASSLVGAGTQYF | TGTGCCAGCAGCTTAGTGGGAGCAGGTACGCAGTATTTT
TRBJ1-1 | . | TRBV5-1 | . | CASSLAGGNIEALF | TGCGCCAGCAGCTTGGCCGGCGGGAACATTGAAGCTCTCTTT
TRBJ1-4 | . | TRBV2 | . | CASRGQNEKLFF | TGTGCCAGCAGGGGCCAAAATGAAAAACTGTTTTTT
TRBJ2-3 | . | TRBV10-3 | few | CAISKGGDTQYF | TGTGCCATCAGCAAGGGGGGGGATACGCAGTATTTT
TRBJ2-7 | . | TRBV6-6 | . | CASTAGLNYEQYF | TGTGCCAGCACAGCAGGGCTTAACTACGAGCAGTACTTC
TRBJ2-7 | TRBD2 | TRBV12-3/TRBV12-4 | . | CASHAPSAGGNNEQYF | TGTGCCAGCCATGCCCCTTCCGCGGGAGGGAACAATGAGCAGTACTTC
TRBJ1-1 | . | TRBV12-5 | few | CASGRGLNTEAFF | TGTGCTAGTGGCCGGGGCCTGAACACTGAAGCTTTCTTT
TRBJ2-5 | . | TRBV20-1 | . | CSAIPGTAGETQYF | TGCAGTGCTATACCAGGGACGGCGGGGGAGACCCAGTACTTC
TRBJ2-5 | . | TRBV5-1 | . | CTSGPTSGQETQYF | TGCACCAGCGGACCGACTAGTGGGCAAGAGACCCAGTACTTC
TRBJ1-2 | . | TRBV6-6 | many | CASDGVLNYGYTF | TGTGCCAGCGATGGGGTTCTTAACTATGGCTACACCTTC
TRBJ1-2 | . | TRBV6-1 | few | CASSNRDYYGYTF | TGTGCCAGCAGTAACAGGGACTACTATGGCTACACCTTC
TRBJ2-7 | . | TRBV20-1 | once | CSARDGHSEQYF | TGCAGTGCTAGAGATGGACACAGCGAGCAGTACTTC
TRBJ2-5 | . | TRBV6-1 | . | CASSSGFGEQYF | TGTGCCAGCTCGTCTGGTTTTGGGGAGCAGTACTTC
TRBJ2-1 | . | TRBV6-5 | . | CASSYSIGDSYNEQFF | TGTGCCAGCAGTTACTCGATCGGGGACTCCTACAATGAGCAGTTCTTC
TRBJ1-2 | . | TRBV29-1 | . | CSVGDGDYGYTF | TGCAGCGTTGGGGACGGGGACTATGGCTACACCTTC
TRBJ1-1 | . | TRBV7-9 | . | CASRPVKEAFF | TGTGCCAGCAGACCAGTGAAGGAGGCTTTCTTT
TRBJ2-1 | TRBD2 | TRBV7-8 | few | CASSLALGLAGRLIYNEQFF | TGTGCCAGCAGCTTAGCGTTAGGGCTAGCGGGGCGTCTGATCTACAATGAGCAGTTCTTC
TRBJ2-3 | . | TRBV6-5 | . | CATNSEGTTDTQYF | TGTGCCACAAATAGCGAAGGAACAACAGATACGCAGTATTTT
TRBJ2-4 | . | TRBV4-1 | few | CASSQGISPYNEQYF | TGCGCCAGCAGTCAGGGTATAAGTCCCTACAATGAGCAGTACTTC
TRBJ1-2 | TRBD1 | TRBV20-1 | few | CSADPRDSNYGYTF | TGCAGTGCTGACCCCCGGGACAGCAACTATGGCTACACCTTC
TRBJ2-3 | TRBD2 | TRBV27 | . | CASSFPSGGADTQYF | TGTGCCAGCAGTTTCCCCAGCGGGGGGGCAGATACGCAGTATTTT
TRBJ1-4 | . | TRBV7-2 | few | CASSPARSADEKLFF | TGTGCCAGCAGCCCAGCCAGGTCCGCTGATGAAAAACTGTTTTTT
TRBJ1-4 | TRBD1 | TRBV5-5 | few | CASSLVAGTGLEKLFF | TGTGCCAGCAGCTTGGTGGCCGGGACAGGGCTTGAAAAACTGTTTTTT
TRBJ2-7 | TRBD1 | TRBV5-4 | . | CASSFATGDSYEQYF | TGTGCCAGCAGCTTCGCGACAGGGGACTCCTACGAGCAGTACTTC
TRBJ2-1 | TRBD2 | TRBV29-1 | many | CSVFPAGAYNEQFF | TGCAGCGTCTTTCCAGCGGGAGCTTACAATGAGCAGTTCTTC
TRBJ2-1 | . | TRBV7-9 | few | CASSPRTVVPYNEQFF | TGTGCCAGCAGCCCCCGGACAGTTGTTCCCTACAATGAGCAGTTCTTC
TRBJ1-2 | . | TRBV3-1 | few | CASSQAMVRGGGYTF | TGTGCCAGCAGCCAAGCGATGGTCAGGGGAGGTGGCTACACCTTC
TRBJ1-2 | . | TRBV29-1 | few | CSVVGRNYGYTF | TGCAGCGTTGTGGGCAGAAACTATGGCTACACCTTC
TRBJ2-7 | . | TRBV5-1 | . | CASSLRLPETYEQYF | TGCGCCAGCAGCTTGAGGCTTCCAGAGACCTACGAGCAGTACTTC
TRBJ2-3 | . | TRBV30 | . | CAWFSESTDTQYF | TGTGCCTGGTTTAGCGAGAGCACAGATACGCAGTATTTT
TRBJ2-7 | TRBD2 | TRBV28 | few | CASSLSVAGGIEQYF | TGTGCCAGCAGTTTATCGGTAGCGGGAGGGATCGAGCAGTACTTC
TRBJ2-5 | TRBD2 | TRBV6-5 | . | CASSYKGGRSNEQYF | TGTGCCAGCAGTTATAAGGGCGGGAGGAGCAATGAGCAGTACTTC
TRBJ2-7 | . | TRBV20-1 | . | CSARDGGLYEQYF | TGCAGTGCTAGAGATGGAGGGCTCTACGAGCAGTACTTC
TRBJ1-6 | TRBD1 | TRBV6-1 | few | CASRQGQGDSPLHF | TGTGCCAGCAGACAAGGACAGGGGGATTCACCCCTCCACTTT
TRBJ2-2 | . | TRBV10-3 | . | CAISERSNTGELFF | TGTGCCATCAGTGAACGGTCGAACACCGGGGAGCTGTTTTTT
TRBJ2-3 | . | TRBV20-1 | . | CSASTGGADTQYF | TGCAGTGCTAGTACAGGGGGGGCAGATACGCAGTATTTT
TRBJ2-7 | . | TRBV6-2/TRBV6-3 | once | CASTWPSSYNEQYF | TGTGCCAGCACGTGGCCGAGCTCCTACAATGAGCAGTACTTC
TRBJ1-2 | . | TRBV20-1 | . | CSAHIDGYTF | TGCAGTGCGCACATCGATGGCTACACCTTC
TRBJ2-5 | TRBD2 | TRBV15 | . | CATRRTSGNEQYF | TGTGCCACCAGACGGACTAGCGGCAATGAGCAGTACTTC
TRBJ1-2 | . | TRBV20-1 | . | CSATRAYGYTF | TGCAGTGCTACGAGGGCCTATGGCTACACCTTC
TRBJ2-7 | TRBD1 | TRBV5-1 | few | CASSRTTGGGDEQYF | TGCGCCAGCAGCAGAACTACAGGGGGCGGCGACGAGCAGTACTTC
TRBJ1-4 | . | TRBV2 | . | CASLFGEGNEKLFF | TGTGCCAGCCTTTTCGGGGAAGGGAATGAAAAACTGTTTTTT
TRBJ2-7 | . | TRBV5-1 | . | CASSLQPPAQYF | TGCGCCAGCAGCTTGCAACCCCCGGCCCAGTACTTC